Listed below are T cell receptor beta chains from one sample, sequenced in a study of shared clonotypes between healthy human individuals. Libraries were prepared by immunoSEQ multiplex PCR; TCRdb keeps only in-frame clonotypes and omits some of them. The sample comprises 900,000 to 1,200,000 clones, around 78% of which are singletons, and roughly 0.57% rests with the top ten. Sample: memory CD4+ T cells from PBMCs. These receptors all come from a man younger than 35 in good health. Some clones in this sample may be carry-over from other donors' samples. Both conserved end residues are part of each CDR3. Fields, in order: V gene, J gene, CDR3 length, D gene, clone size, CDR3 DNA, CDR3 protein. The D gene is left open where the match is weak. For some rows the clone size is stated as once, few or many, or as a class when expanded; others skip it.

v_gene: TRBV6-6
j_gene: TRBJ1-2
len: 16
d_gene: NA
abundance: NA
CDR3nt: TGTGCCAGCACCACTACCACAGCCCTAGCCTCTTATGGCTACACCTTC
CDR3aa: CASTTTTALASYGYTF

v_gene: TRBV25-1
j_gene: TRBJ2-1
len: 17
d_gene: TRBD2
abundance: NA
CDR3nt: TGTGCCAGCAGTGAATTAAGCGGGAGGGCCCGATACAATGAGCAGTTCTTC
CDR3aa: CASSELSGRARYNEQFF

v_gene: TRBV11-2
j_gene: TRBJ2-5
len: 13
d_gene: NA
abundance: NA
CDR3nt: TGTGCCAGCAGCTTTACGACCCAAGAGACCCAGTACTTC
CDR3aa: CASSFTTQETQYF

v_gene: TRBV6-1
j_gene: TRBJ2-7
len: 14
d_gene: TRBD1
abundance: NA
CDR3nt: TGTGCCAGCAGTGGGGGACAGGGGGCGGACCAGCAGTACTTC
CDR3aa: CASSGGQGADQQYF

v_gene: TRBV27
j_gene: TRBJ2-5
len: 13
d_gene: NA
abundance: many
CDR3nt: TGTGCCAGCACCGCGTGGTCTTGGGAGACCCAGTACTTC
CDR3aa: CASTAWSWETQYF

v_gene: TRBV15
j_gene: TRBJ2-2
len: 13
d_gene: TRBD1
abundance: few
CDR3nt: TGTGCCACCAGCGCAGGGGGCGAGGGGGAGCTGTTTTTT
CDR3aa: CATSAGGEGELFF

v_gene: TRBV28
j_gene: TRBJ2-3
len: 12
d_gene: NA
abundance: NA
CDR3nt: TGTGCCAGCAGTTTAGTGCTAGGAGCGCAGTATTTT
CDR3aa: CASSLVLGAQYF

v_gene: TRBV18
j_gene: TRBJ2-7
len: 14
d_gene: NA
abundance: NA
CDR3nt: TGTGCCAGCTCACCAACGTTAAGCTCCTACGAGCAGTACTTC
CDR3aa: CASSPTLSSYEQYF

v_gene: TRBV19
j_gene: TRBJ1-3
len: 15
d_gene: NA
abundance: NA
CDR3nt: TGTGCCAGCCGAACGGACAGTAACTCTGGAAACACCATATATTTT
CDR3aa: CASRTDSNSGNTIYF

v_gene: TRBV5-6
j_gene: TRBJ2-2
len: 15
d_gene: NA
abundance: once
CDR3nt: TGTGCCAGCAGCTTAATCGGGAGAAACACCGGGGAGCTGTTTTTT
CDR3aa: CASSLIGRNTGELFF

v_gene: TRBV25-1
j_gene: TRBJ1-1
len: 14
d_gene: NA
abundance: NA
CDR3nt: TGTGCCAGCCAAAGAACAGGGATGAACACTGAAGCTTTCTTT
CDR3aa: CASQRTGMNTEAFF

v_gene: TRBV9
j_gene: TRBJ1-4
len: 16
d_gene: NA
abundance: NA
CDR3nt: TGTGCCAGCAGCGGGCAAGGTAGAGGGGTAGGTGAAAAACTGTTTTTT
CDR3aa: CASSGQGRGVGEKLFF

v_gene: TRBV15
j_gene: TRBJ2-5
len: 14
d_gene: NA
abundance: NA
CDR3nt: TGTGCCACCAGCAGAGGGGGGTACCAAGAGACCCAGTACTTC
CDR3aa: CATSRGGYQETQYF

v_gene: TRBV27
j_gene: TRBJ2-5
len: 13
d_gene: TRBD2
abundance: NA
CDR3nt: TGTGCCAGCAGCACTAGCGGTCAAGAGACCCAGTACTTC
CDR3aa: CASSTSGQETQYF

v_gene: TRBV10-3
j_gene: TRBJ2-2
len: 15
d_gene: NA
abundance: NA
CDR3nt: TGTGCCATCAGTGATCAAGGACTTGCCACCGGGGAGCTGTTTTTT
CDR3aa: CAISDQGLATGELFF

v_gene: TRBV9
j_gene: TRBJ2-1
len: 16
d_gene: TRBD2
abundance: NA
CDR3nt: TGTGCCAGCAGCGTATTTAGTAGCGGGGATTACAATGAGCAGTTCTTC
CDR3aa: CASSVFSSGDYNEQFF

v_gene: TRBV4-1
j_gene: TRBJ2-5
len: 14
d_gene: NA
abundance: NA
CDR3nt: TGCGCCAGCAGCCAAGAGGGGGGCTGGGAGACCCAGTACTTC
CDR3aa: CASSQEGGWETQYF

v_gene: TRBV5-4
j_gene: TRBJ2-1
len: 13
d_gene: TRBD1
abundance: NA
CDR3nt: TGTGCCAGCAGCACAGGGGCGGAAAATGAGCAGTTCTTC
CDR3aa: CASSTGAENEQFF

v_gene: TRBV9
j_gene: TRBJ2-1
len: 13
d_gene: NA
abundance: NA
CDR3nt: TGTGCCAGCAGCAAGGGCTATAGCAATGAGCAGTTCTTC
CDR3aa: CASSKGYSNEQFF

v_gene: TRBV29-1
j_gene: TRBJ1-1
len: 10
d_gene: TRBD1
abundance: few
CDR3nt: TGCAGCGGGGGACAGGCTGAAGCTTTCTTT
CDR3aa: CSGGQAEAFF

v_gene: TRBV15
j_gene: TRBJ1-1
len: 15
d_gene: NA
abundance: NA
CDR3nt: TGTGCCACCAGCAGAGTAGGGCAACTGAACACTGAAGCTTTCTTT
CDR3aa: CATSRVGQLNTEAFF

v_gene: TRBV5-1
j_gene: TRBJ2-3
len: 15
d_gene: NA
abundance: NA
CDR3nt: TGCGCCAGCACGAAAGGGGGGCTCAGTGGAGATACGCAGTATTTT
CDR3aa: CASTKGGLSGDTQYF

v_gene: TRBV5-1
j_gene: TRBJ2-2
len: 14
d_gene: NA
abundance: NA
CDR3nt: TGCGCCAGCAGTGTGGGGACGAGCACCGGGGAGCTGTTTTTT
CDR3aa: CASSVGTSTGELFF

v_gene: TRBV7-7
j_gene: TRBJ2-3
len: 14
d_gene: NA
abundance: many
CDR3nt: TGTGCCAGCAGCTTAGCGTTGGGCACAGATACGCAGTATTTT
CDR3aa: CASSLALGTDTQYF

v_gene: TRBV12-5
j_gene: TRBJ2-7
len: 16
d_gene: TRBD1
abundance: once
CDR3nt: TGTGCTAGTGGCCCGGATGGGGACAGGGGACTCTACGAGCAGTACTTC
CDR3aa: CASGPDGDRGLYEQYF

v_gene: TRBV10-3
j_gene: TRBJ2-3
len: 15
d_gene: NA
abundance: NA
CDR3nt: TGTGCCATCAGTGAGAGAGGCTCCGGCGCAGATACGCAGTATTTT
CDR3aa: CAISERGSGADTQYF

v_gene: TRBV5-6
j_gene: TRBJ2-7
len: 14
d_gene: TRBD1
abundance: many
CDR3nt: TGTGCCAGCAGCTTGGTAGGGGGCGGCTACGAGCAGTACTTC
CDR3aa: CASSLVGGGYEQYF

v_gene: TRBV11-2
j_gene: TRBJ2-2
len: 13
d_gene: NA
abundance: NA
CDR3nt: TGTGCCAGCAGCCCCTACTTCGCCGGGGAGCTGTTTTTT
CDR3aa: CASSPYFAGELFF

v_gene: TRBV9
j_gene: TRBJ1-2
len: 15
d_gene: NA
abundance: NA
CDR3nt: TGTGCCAGCAAAAGAGGTATGGGCACAGATTTAGGCTACACCTTC
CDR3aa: CASKRGMGTDLGYTF